This T cell receptor beta chain was sequenced during a study of blood T cell repertoires in COVID-19. Turning to the study itself: Samples of COVID-19 (acute and convalescent) were obtained from the United States, Italy and Spain. T cells, B-cell-depleted T cells, or PBMCs provided the cDNA or gDNA that served as material.

How the authors handled the data: Estimation of nucleated cell counts was performed using reference gene primer amplification. Assay used: immunoSEQ multiplex PCR; TCRdb lists only in-frame clones, some missing. The V and J calls and the clone size are those of that table, but D and trimming were determined from the DNA. The sample consists of about 290,000 clones, about nine tenths of them appearing once. Germline assignment: CDR1 MDHEN and CDR2 SYDVKM. This CDR3 has 14 residues. Trimming left V 7 bases short and J 2 bases short, with 15 bases between. Input material: peripheral blood. The source is a woman in her 40s who had recovered from COVID-19. The V call is TRBV28, the J call TRBJ2-7; possible D gene TRBD1, 6 bases. CDR3 region: CASTLRQGPYEQYF. In DNA, the CDR3 is TGTGCCAGCACCCTCCGTCAGGGGCCCTACGAGCAGTACTTC. Variable domain in full (rest from reference TRBV28 and TRBJ2-7): DVKVTQSSRYLVKRTGEKVFLECVQDMDHENMFWYRQDPGLGLRLIYFSYDVKMKEKGDIPEGYSVSREKKERFSLILESASTNQTSMYLCASTLRQGPYEQYFGPGTRLTVT.